Sequencing of this TCR beta chain was carried out in a study of beta chain features in type 1 diabetes. Study-level results: Highly expressing activated T cells could be over-counted with a cDNA template. TCRB CDR3 length was moderately but significantly reduced in all four CD4+ subsets of Type 1 diabetes patients.

This clone was seen only a few times. Its antigen is still unknown. The CDR3 has 11 residues. The V and J ends lost 7 bases and 2 bases respectively, with 8 bases between them. From germline, CDR1 is DFQATT and CDR2 SNEGSKA (reference sequence). Investigators reverse transcribed all isolated RNA, so they sequenced expressed TCRB transcripts. Assay: immunoSEQ multiplex PCR; the TCRdb copy retains only in-frame clones and omits some. Of roughly 730,000 clones listed, 10% to 15% are singletons. The TCR comes from a man aged 18 to 35 with type 1 diabetes. The sequencing sample was made of naive CD4+ T cells from blood. This sequence joins TRBV20-1 and TRBJ1-2; no reliable D call. The CDR3: CSGPENYGYTF. For the CDR3, the DNA is TGCAGTGGACCAGAGAACTATGGCTACACCTTC.